This is a list of T cell receptor beta chains from one sample in a study of cytomegalovirus exposure and HLA in healthy donors. Method: immunoSEQ multiplex PCR; TCRdb's copy keeps in-frame clones and lacks some. The table has approximately 120,000 clones, 70% to 85% seen once. The material sequenced was PBMCs. The receptors shown here come from a man aged 35 to 55 in good health and CMV-seropositive. Both conserved end residues are part of each CDR3. The order of the fields is D gene, clone size, J gene, V gene, CDR3 protein, CDR3 DNA. D genes are given only for firm matches. Expanded clones are given a class, and other clones once, few, many or no size at all.

D gene: TRBD1
clone size: .
J gene: TRBJ2-7
V gene: TRBV11-1
CDR3 protein: CASSPPSGGMVEQYF
CDR3 DNA: TGTGCCAGCAGCCCCCCTTCAGGGGGAATGGTCGAGCAGTACTTC

D gene: TRBD2
clone size: many
J gene: TRBJ2-2
V gene: TRBV5-6
CDR3 protein: CASSLASPSGGPGELFF
CDR3 DNA: TGTGCCAGCAGCTTGGCCTCACCTAGCGGGGGGCCCGGGGAGCTGTTTTTT

D gene: .
clone size: .
J gene: TRBJ2-7
V gene: TRBV5-1
CDR3 protein: CASSLEHRRYEQYF
CDR3 DNA: TGCGCCAGCAGCTTGGAACACAGGCGCTACGAGCAGTACTTC

D gene: TRBD2
clone size: once
J gene: TRBJ2-3
V gene: TRBV6-4
CDR3 protein: CASSVTSGGADTQYF
CDR3 DNA: TGTGCCAGCAGTGTTACTAGCGGGGGTGCAGATACGCAGTATTTT

D gene: TRBD1
clone size: .
J gene: TRBJ2-1
V gene: TRBV19
CDR3 protein: CASSTGDRLSYNEQFF
CDR3 DNA: TGTGCCAGTAGTACAGGGGACAGGCTCTCCTACAATGAGCAGTTCTTC

D gene: .
clone size: .
J gene: TRBJ2-3
V gene: TRBV10-3
CDR3 protein: CAIRSARSTDTQYF
CDR3 DNA: TGTGCCATCCGTAGTGCGCGGAGCACAGATACGCAGTATTTT

D gene: TRBD1
clone size: once
J gene: TRBJ2-2
V gene: TRBV5-1
CDR3 protein: CASIPGQGANTGELFF
CDR3 DNA: TGCGCCAGCATTCCGGGACAGGGGGCAAACACCGGGGAGCTGTTTTTT

D gene: .
clone size: .
J gene: TRBJ2-1
V gene: TRBV7-6
CDR3 protein: CASSSLQGNEQFF
CDR3 DNA: TGTGCCAGCAGCTCGTTACAGGGTAATGAGCAGTTCTTC

D gene: .
clone size: .
J gene: TRBJ2-3
V gene: TRBV15
CDR3 protein: CATSRVLAADTQYF
CDR3 DNA: TGTGCCACCAGCAGAGTATTAGCTGCGGATACGCAGTATTTT

D gene: TRBD1
clone size: once
J gene: TRBJ1-2
V gene: TRBV6-5
CDR3 protein: CASSYIGTGTNYGYTF
CDR3 DNA: TGTGCCAGCAGTTACATCGGGACAGGTACAAACTATGGCTACACCTTC

D gene: .
clone size: .
J gene: TRBJ2-7
V gene: TRBV5-6
CDR3 protein: CASSSLFSYEQYF
CDR3 DNA: TGTGCCAGCAGCTCCCTGTTCTCCTACGAGCAGTACTTC

D gene: .
clone size: .
J gene: TRBJ2-3
V gene: TRBV7-9
CDR3 protein: CASNQGGGTDTQYF
CDR3 DNA: TGTGCCAGCAACCAGGGGGGCGGCACAGATACGCAGTATTTT

D gene: TRBD1
clone size: few
J gene: TRBJ1-6
V gene: TRBV27
CDR3 protein: CASSLSWQGGLESPLHF
CDR3 DNA: TGTGCCAGCAGTTTATCGTGGCAGGGGGGATTGGAATCACCCCTCCACTTT

D gene: .
clone size: once
J gene: TRBJ2-3
V gene: TRBV10-3
CDR3 protein: CATSTGSTDTQYF
CDR3 DNA: TGTGCCACCAGTACAGGGAGCACAGATACGCAGTATTTT

D gene: .
clone size: .
J gene: TRBJ1-5
V gene: TRBV27
CDR3 protein: CASSSQGPQPQHF
CDR3 DNA: TGTGCCAGCAGTTCCCAGGGCCCTCAGCCCCAGCATTTT

D gene: .
clone size: .
J gene: TRBJ2-1
V gene: TRBV27
CDR3 protein: CASSSRGEQFF
CDR3 DNA: TGTGCCAGCAGTTCAAGGGGGGAGCAGTTCTTC

D gene: .
clone size: .
J gene: TRBJ2-5
V gene: TRBV19
CDR3 protein: CASSPGQQETQYF
CDR3 DNA: TGTGCCAGTAGTCCCGGACAGCAAGAGACCCAGTACTTC